The next 26 T cell receptor beta chains were all read from a single sample in a study of early T cells in non-severe SARS-CoV-2 infection. Each CDR3 protein is one row after TCRdb ran MiXCR on the 5' RACE reads. The sample records over 85,000 distinct CDR3 sequences, roughly 14% being singletons. Sequencing was done on a sample of whole blood. These TCRs come from an adult who was a healthcare worker with PCR-confirmed SARS-CoV-2 infection or an uninfected control (not recorded which).

Ten or more counts support this clonotype. This chain uses TRBV20-1 with TRBJ1-2; no clear D gene. Between the trimmed V and J ends, which lost 6 bases and 4 bases, there was a span of 18 bases. The CDR3 totals 14 residues. Germline V gene data show CDR1 as DFQATT and CDR2 as SNEGSKA (reference sequence). CDR3 sequence reads: CSASLHGVSYGYTF. CDR3 nucleotide sequence: TGCAGTGCATCCCTCCATGGGGTCAGCTATGGCTACACCTTC.

Only a few counts were recorded for this clonotype. The rearrangement links TRBV4-3 to TRBJ2-1, with D hard to call. The CDR3 is 17 residues long. V lost 0 bases and J lost 3, with 15 bases in between. In germline, CDR1 is LGHNA, CDR2 YSLEER. CDR3 in DNA: TGCGCCAGCAGCCAAGAACGAGAGTTCTTGGGCTACAATGAGCAGTTCTTC. Its protein product is CASSQEREFLGYNEQFF.

In its sample, this clonotype was seen many times. V gene TRBV15 combines with J gene TRBJ1-1, with 9 bases that match TRBD1. J lost 5 bases, V lost 8 bases, and 6 bases had no gene match. CDR3 length: 13 residues. Germline V gene sequence: CDR1 LNHNV, CDR2 YYDKDF (reference sequence). The CDR3 here is CATGTGWGTEAFF. DNA of the CDR3: TGTGCCACCGGGACAGGGTGGGGGACTGAAGCTTTCTTT.

The V and J genes are TRBV7-9 and TRBJ2-2; D unresolved. This CDR3 is 14 amino acids long. V was shortened by 3 bases and J by 0 bases, with 5 bases between the two germline ends. Germline values: CDR1 SEHNR, CDR2 FQNEAQ (reference sequence). DNA of the CDR3: TGTGCCAGCAGCTTCACAGCGAACACCGGGGAGCTGTTTTTT. Amino acid sequence: CASSFTANTGELFF. Supplemented by reference TRBV7-9 and TRBJ2-2, the full variable domain reads DTGVSQNPRHKITKRGQNVTFRCDPISEHNRLYWYRQTLGQGPEFLTYFQNEAQLEKSRLLSDRFSAERPKGSFSTLEIQRTEQGDSAMYLCASSFTANTGELFFGEGSRLTVL.

This clonotype turned up a few times. The chain combines TRBV6-6 with TRBJ1-1; D is perhaps TRBD1 (6 bases). Germline lookup yields CDR1 MNHNY and CDR2 SVGAGI (reference sequence). The V gene lost 6 bases and the J gene lost 0 bases, with 14 bases spanning the gap. The CDR3 is made up of 15 amino acids. DNA for the CDR3: TGTGCCAGCAGCCTCATGGGGGCGGTGAACACTGAAGCTTTCTTT. Its protein product is CASSLMGAVNTEAFF.

This clonotype was detected only a few times. J is TRBJ2-2 and V is TRBV10-1; D ambiguous. V was cut by 4 bases and J by 8 bases, with 8 bases left in between. Germline CDR1 reads WNHNN; CDR2 reads SYGVQD (reference sequence). This CDR3 has 12 amino acids. The CDR3 sequence is CASSVDSGELFF. The CDR3 nucleotides are TGCGCCAGCAGTGTAGACTCAGGGGAGCTGTTTTTT.

Notes on this clonotype: This may stem from a read error, because a much larger clone lies one nucleotide away. This chain connects TRBV10-3 to TRBJ2-1; weak D call: TRBD1 (6 bases). CDR3 length: 11 amino acids. Trimming stripped 6 bases from V and 8 bases from J, with 8 bases between. The V gene's germline CDR1 is ENHRY and CDR2 SYGVKD. CDR3 protein: CAIRGHDEQFF. Written as DNA, the CDR3 is TGTGCCATCAGGGGACATGATGAGCAGTTCTTC.

This clonotype occurred many times. The gene calls are TRBV28 and TRBJ2-7; D not certain. The germline V gene encodes CDR1 MDHEN and CDR2 SYDVKM. Trimming left V 7 bases short and J 7 bases short, with 11 bases between. The CDR3 extends over 11 amino acids. CDR3: CASTGTGEQYF. CDR3 in DNA: TGTGCCAGCACCGGTACTGGAGAGCAGTACTTC.

This chain uses TRBV11-3 with TRBJ2-1, with 10 bases aligning to TRBD1. V lost 5 bases and J lost 6; bases outside the gene matches: 10. The CDR3 runs to 16 residues. Germline CDR1 SGHNT, CDR2 YENEEA. The CDR3 region is CASSLTGTGAFNEQFF. The CDR3, as DNA: TGTGCCAGCAGCCTCACCGGGACAGGGGCCTTCAATGAGCAGTTCTTC.

The J gene is TRBJ2-7, the V gene TRBV28; the D is unclear. Per the germline V gene, CDR1 is MDHEN and CDR2 is SYDVKM. This CDR3 is built from 11 residues. Trimming removed 5 bases at V and 6 bases at J, with 8 bases between. Written as DNA, the CDR3 is TGTGCCAGCAGTGAGTATGCCGAGCAGTACTTC. Residues: CASSEYAEQYF.

This chain connects TRBV10-1 to TRBJ2-2, with D perhaps matching TRBD2 (6 bases). This CDR3 has 16 amino acids. V was cut by 6 bases and J by 4 bases, with 18 bases left in between. Per the germline V gene, CDR1 is WNHNN and CDR2 is SYGVQD (reference sequence). DNA for the CDR3: TGCGCCAGCAGAAGCCCAGGCGGGACGCCCACCGGGGAGCTGTTTTTT. Amino acids: CASRSPGGTPTGELFF.

J is TRBJ2-1 and V is TRBV6-2 or TRBV6-3; weak D call: TRBD2 (5 bases). The V end was cut by 0 bases, the J end by 10 bases, with 10 bases between. Germline loops: CDR1 MNHEY, CDR2 SVGEGT. This CDR3 has 13 amino acids. The CDR3 loop is CASSYSPGSEQFF. The DNA for the CDR3 is TGTGCCAGCAGTTACTCCCCGGGATCGGAGCAGTTCTTC.

This clonotype was found many times. This chain connects TRBV4-1 to TRBJ2-3; D not resolved. CDR3 length equals 15 residues. Germline values: CDR1 MGHRA, CDR2 YSYEKL. V dropped 3 bases and J dropped 2 bases, with 12 bases sitting between them. Written as DNA, the CDR3 is TGCGCCAGCAGCCAGGACCAAGACGCCACAGATACGCAGTATTTT. Its translation: CASSQDQDATDTQYF.

This clonotype occurred many times. The rearrangement uses TRBV18 and TRBJ2-3, with 7 bases identical to TRBD2. Germline V CDR1 and CDR2: KGHSH, LQKENI. With 0 bases clipped from V and 5 bases from J, the junction kept 5 bases outside the gene matches. CDR3 length: 15 residues. CDR3 coding DNA: TGTGCCAGCTCACCACCCAGATCGGGGGGAGATACGCAGTATTTT. This codes for CASSPPRSGGDTQYF.

CDR3 coding DNA: TGTGCCAGCACCTCAAATGGGTGGAACCCGAACACCGGGGAGCTGTTTTTT. It specifies CASTSNGWNPNTGELFF. The chain has TRBV5-6 and TRBJ2-2, with D uncertain. CDR1 and CDR2 from the germline V gene are SGHDT and YYEEEE. V was trimmed by 6 bases and J by 0 bases, leaving 18 bases between them. This CDR3 is built from 17 residues.

V is TRBV29-1 and J is TRBJ2-1; 9 bases fit TRBD1. Losses at the gene ends were 6 bases for V and 9 bases for J; bases not matched to a gene: 12. CDR3 size: 14 residues. Germline values: CDR1 SQVTM, CDR2 ANQGSEA. This CDR3 reads CSVPGTGSGGEQFF. The CDR3 DNA reads as TGCAGCGTACCCGGGACAGGGAGCGGCGGTGAGCAGTTCTTC.

This clonotype was seen at least ten times. The rearrangement joins TRBV6-5 to TRBJ1-4, with D possibly matching TRBD1 (6 bases). The CDR3 has 14 residues. V was trimmed by 7 bases and J by 7 bases, leaving 16 bases between them. Germline CDR1 and CDR2: MNHEY and SVGAGI. CDR3 protein: CASKGGTGGEKLFF. In DNA, the CDR3 is TGTGCCAGCAAGGGGGGAACTGGCGGTGAAAAACTGTTTTTT.

This sequence joins TRBV3-1 and TRBJ2-1; 12 bases fit TRBD2. The CDR3 has 14 residues. CDR1 LGHDT and CDR2 YNNKEL come from the germline V gene (reference sequence). Trimming removed 4 bases from V and 15 bases from J; junction bases left unmatched: 10. Written as DNA, the CDR3 is TGTGCCAGCAGCCCCGGGACTAGCGGGCTTTTGGGGTTCTTC. Translating gives CASSPGTSGLLGFF.

The chain couples TRBV28 to TRBJ2-3; D is uncertain. Per germline, CDR1 MDHEN and CDR2 SYDVKM. The CDR3 has 13 amino acids. Trimming took 6 bases from V and 6 from J, leaving 13 bases between them. CDR3 protein: CASSGSSWDTQYF. The CDR3 DNA reads TGTGCCAGCAGCGGATCATCGTGGGATACGCAGTATTTT.

This clonotype was recorded many times. The rearrangement uses TRBV7-9 and TRBJ2-7, with 9 positions matching TRBD2. Per the germline V gene, CDR1 is SEHNR and CDR2 is FQNEAQ (reference sequence). Losses at the gene ends were 5 bases for V and 2 bases for J; bases not matched to a gene: 10. This CDR3 spans 16 amino acids. CDR3 protein: CASSRLAGAAPYEQYF. CDR3 in DNA: TGTGCCAGCAGCCGGTTAGCGGGGGCTGCTCCCTACGAGCAGTACTTC.

V and J are TRBV7-9 and TRBJ1-1; TRBD1 agrees at 9 bases. V lost 5 bases, J lost 11 bases, and 6 bases stayed unmatched. The CDR3 totals 12 residues. Germline CDR1 is SEHNR and CDR2 is FQNEAQ (reference sequence). CDR3 nucleotides: TGTGCCAGCAGCCCGACAGGGGGAGCGGCTTTCTTT. Amino acids: CASSPTGGAAFF.

This clonotype was picked up a small number of times. The chain carries TRBV29-1 and TRBJ2-3; D call uncertain. The CDR3 loop spans 14 amino acids. The germline V and J ends were trimmed by 1 base and 2 bases, with 10 bases remaining between them. The germline gives CDR1 SQVTM, CDR2 ANQGSEA. CDR3 DNA sequence: TGCAGCGTTGAAGGTGGCAGGCCCACAGATACGCAGTATTTT. Encoded protein: CSVEGGRPTDTQYF.

There are a few counts of this clonotype. The CDR3 DNA follows: TGTGCCAGCAGACCGGGACTAGCGGACCAAGAGACCCAGTACTTC. Protein product: CASRPGLADQETQYF. J is TRBJ2-5 and V is TRBV4-2; 11 bases fit TRBD2. The CDR3 is made up of 15 amino acids. Germline CDR1 is LGHNA and CDR2 is YNFKEQ. The trim removed 6 bases at V and 0 bases at J, leaving 3 bases unmatched.

At least ten counts were recorded for this clonotype. The V call is TRBV18, the J call TRBJ1-1; D unclear. V was clipped by 6 bases and J by 3 bases, with 11 bases between them. The CDR3 runs to 13 residues. CDR1 is KGHSH, CDR2 LQKENI, per germline. CDR3 amino acids: CASSADGYTEAFF. The CDR3 DNA reads as TGTGCCAGCTCGGCCGACGGCTACACTGAAGCTTTCTTT. The entire variable domain, with the rest obtained from reference TRBV18 and TRBJ1-1, is as follows: NAGVMQNPRHLVRRRGQEARLRCSPMKGHSHVYWYRQLPEEGLKFMVYLQKENIIDESGMPKERFSAEFPKEGPSILRIQQVVRGDSAAYFCASSADGYTEAFFGQGTRLTVV.

This clonotype was counted a few times. The rearrangement links TRBV20-1 to TRBJ2-5; D unresolved. Germline lookup yields CDR1 DFQATT and CDR2 SNEGSKA (reference sequence). V lost 7 bases and J lost 5, with 8 bases in between. The CDR3 length is 10 residues. In DNA, the CDR3 is TGCAGTGTGTTTTCGGAGACCCAGTACTTC. It translates to CSVFSETQYF.

This clonotype was seen more than once but under ten times. In DNA form, the CDR3 reads TGTGCCAGCAGTTACTCGACTAGCGGGAAAGACATTCAGTACTTC. Amino acid sequence: CASSYSTSGKDIQYF. The J gene is TRBJ2-4, the V gene TRBV6-5, with 11 bases fitting TRBD2. The CDR3 sequence is 15 residues long. With V trimmed by 0 bases and J by 8 bases, 3 bases remained unmatched. Looked up from germline, CDR1 is MNHEY and CDR2 is SVGAGI.